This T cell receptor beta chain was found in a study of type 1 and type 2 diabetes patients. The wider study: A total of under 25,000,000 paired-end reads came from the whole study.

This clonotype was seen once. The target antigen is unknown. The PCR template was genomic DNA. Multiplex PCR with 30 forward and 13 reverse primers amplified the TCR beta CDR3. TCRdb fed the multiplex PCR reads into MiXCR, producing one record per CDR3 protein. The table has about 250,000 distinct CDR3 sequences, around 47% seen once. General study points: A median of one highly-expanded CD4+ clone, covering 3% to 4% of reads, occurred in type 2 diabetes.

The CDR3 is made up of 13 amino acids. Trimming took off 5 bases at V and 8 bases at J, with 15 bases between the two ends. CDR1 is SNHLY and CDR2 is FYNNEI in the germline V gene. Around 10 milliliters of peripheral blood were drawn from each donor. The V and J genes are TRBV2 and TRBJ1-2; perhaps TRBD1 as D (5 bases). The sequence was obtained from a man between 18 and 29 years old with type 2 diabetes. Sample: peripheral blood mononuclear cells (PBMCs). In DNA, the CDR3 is TGTGCCAGCAGTACGCCGCGGGGCCACGGCTACACCTTC. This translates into CASSTPRGHGYTF.